The next 20 T cell receptor beta chains were all read from a single sample in a study of blood T cell repertoires in COVID-19. Using immunoSEQ multiplex PCR, the repertoire was profiled, and TCRdb retains in-frame clones only, with some absent. The table records roughly 120,000 clones, around nine tenths of them present only once. The specimen was peripheral blood. Every receptor here comes from a woman aged 50 to 60 with acute or convalescent COVID-19.

This clone has only a few counts. V usage is TRBV7-2 and J usage is TRBJ2-7; a weak D match, TRBD1 (7 bases). The germline CDR1 and CDR2 sequences are SGHTA and FQGNSA. With 1 base removed from V and 6 bases from J, the gap between germline ends came to 13 bases. The CDR3 length is 14 residues. The CDR3 nucleotides read TGTGCCAGCAGCTTAGGGGGGACAGCGGGCGAGCAGTACTTC. Translation gives CASSLGGTAGEQYF.

The chain has TRBV15 and TRBJ2-7; no clear D gene. The CDR3 is 17 residues long. Germline lookup yields CDR1 LNHNV and CDR2 YYDKDF (reference sequence). Trimming stripped 1 base from V and 4 bases from J, with 20 bases between. In nucleotides, the CDR3 is TGTGCCACCAGCAGAGCGAGGAGCGCTTTCAGCATGTACGAGCAGTACTTC. It yields the protein CATSRARSAFSMYEQYF.

The count of this clone is one. The chain combines TRBV18 with TRBJ1-4; TRBD1 agrees at 12 bases. The CDR3 loop spans 15 amino acids. V gave up 6 bases and J gave up 7 bases; unmatched junction bases: 6. Germline V lookup: CDR1 KGHSH, CDR2 LQKENI. CDR3 sequence reads: CASSRGQGAFEKLFF. The CDR3 nucleotides are TGTGCCAGCTCGCGGGGACAGGGGGCCTTTGAAAAACTGTTTTTT.

As regards this clone: Other DNA sequences of this sample code for an identical CDR3. This chain joins TRBV5-1 and TRBJ2-1; no clear D gene. V was trimmed by 3 bases and J by 3 bases, leaving 10 bases between them. CDR3 length: 14 amino acids. In germline, CDR1 is SGHRS, CDR2 YFSETQ. The CDR3, as DNA: TGCGCCAGCAGCTCTGGCGCTAGCTACAATGAGCAGTTCTTC. It is translated as CASSSGASYNEQFF.

This clone was detected once. The chain recombines TRBV5-5 with TRBJ1-1; D may be TRBD1 (6 bases). CDR3 length: 15 amino acids. Germline V gene data show CDR1 as SGHKS and CDR2 as YYEKEE (reference sequence). V lost 3 bases and J lost 1, with 13 bases in between. The CDR3 nucleotides are TGTGCCAGCAGCTCAGGGGTCCTAGAGAACACTGAAGCTTTCTTT. It codes for CASSSGVLENTEAFF.

This rearrangement joins TRBV5-1 to TRBJ1-1, with D maybe TRBD1 (6 bases). V lost 0 bases and J lost 4, with 10 bases in between. CDR3 length: 14 amino acids. Germline values: CDR1 SGHRS, CDR2 YFSETQ. The CDR3 reads CASSLAGQPTEAFF. CDR3 nucleotides: TGCGCCAGCAGCTTGGCCGGACAGCCCACTGAAGCTTTCTTT.

This clone was counted once. The chain uses TRBV6-1 and TRBJ2-7; the match to TRBD1 covers 9 bases. Germline values: CDR1 MNHNS, CDR2 SASEGT. Trimming removed 2 bases from V and 2 bases from J; junction bases left unmatched: 10. The CDR3 sequence is 17 residues long. CDR3 loop: CASSENVQGALPYEQYF. Written as DNA, the CDR3 is TGTGCCAGCAGTGAAAACGTACAGGGGGCGCTCCCCTACGAGCAGTACTTC.

The chain couples TRBV18 to TRBJ2-5; 9 bases fit TRBD1. J gave up 5 bases and V 2 bases, and 9 bases lay outside the gene matches. The germline CDR1 and CDR2 sequences are KGHSH and LQKENI. The CDR3 is made up of 16 amino acids. The CDR3 DNA reads as TGTGCCAGCTCACCATCGGTCACAGGGGGCGCGGAGACCCAGTACTTC. Encoded protein: CASSPSVTGGAETQYF. Drawing the rest from reference TRBV18 and TRBJ2-5, the complete variable domain is NAGVMQNPRHLVRRRGQEARLRCSPMKGHSHVYWYRQLPEEGLKFMVYLQKENIIDESGMPKERFSAEFPKEGPSILRIQQVVRGDSAAYFCASSPSVTGGAETQYFGPGTRLLVL.

A word on this clone: The germline gene is not matched at one end of the junction; a read error may be the cause. V and J are TRBV18 and TRBJ1-6; D unclear. Germline-derived CDR1 and CDR2 are KGHSH and LQKENI. The CDR3 spans 14 residues. The CDR3 region has the DNA TGTGCCAGCTCGCCACAGTCAGATAATTCACCCCTCCACTTT. This sequence encodes CASSPQSDNSPLHF.

This chain connects TRBV27 to TRBJ2-7; 8 positions match TRBD2. The CDR3 runs 13 residues. Germline V gives CDR1 MNHEY, CDR2 SMNVEV (reference sequence). J was trimmed by 7 bases and V by 6 bases; bases with no gene match: 8. CDR3 DNA: TGTGCCAGCAGGCGGACTAGCTTGGGTGAGCAGTACTTC. Its protein product is CASRRTSLGEQYF.

The J gene is TRBJ2-5, the V gene TRBV7-2, with 9 bases identical to TRBD1. The V segment lost 4 bases and the J segment 4 bases; nucleotides outside the gene matches: 4. Germline-derived CDR1 and CDR2 are SGHTA and FQGNSA. The CDR3 has 14 residues. The CDR3 DNA reads as TGTGCCAGCAGCTCTACAGGGGGCTTAGAGACCCAGTACTTC. Amino acid sequence: CASSSTGGLETQYF.

The gene calls are TRBV4-2 and TRBJ1-1; a weak D match, TRBD1 (5 bases). Germline V gene data show CDR1 as LGHNA and CDR2 as YNFKEQ. Trimming stripped 4 bases from V and 2 bases from J, with 8 bases between. CDR3 length: 13 amino acids. The CDR3 here is CASSRGRNTEAFF. Written as DNA, the CDR3 is TGTGCCAGCAGCCGGGGCCGAAACACTGAAGCTTTCTTT.

CDR3 in amino acids: CASSLLGGEAFF. The CDR3, as DNA: TGTGCCAGCAGTTTGCTGGGAGGAGAAGCTTTCTTT. The V gene is TRBV28, the J gene TRBJ1-1; D remains ambiguous. The CDR3 is made up of 12 amino acids. Per the germline V gene, CDR1 is MDHEN and CDR2 is SYDVKM. Trimming pared 3 bases from V and 8 bases from J, leaving 10 bases between. The variable domain in full, with the rest retrieved from reference TRBV28 and TRBJ1-1, is DVKVTQSSRYLVKRTGEKVFLECVQDMDHENMFWYRQDPGLGLRLIYFSYDVKMKEKGDIPEGYSVSREKKERFSLILESASTNQTSMYLCASSLLGGEAFFGQGTRLTVV.

The V gene is TRBV5-1, the J gene TRBJ2-3, with TRBD2 matching over 7 bases. CDR3 size: 16 residues. V was clipped by 4 bases and J by 4 bases; unmatched bases: 12. Germline V CDR1 and CDR2: SGHRS, YFSETQ. The CDR3 spells CASSPSPAGAPDTQYF. The CDR3 nucleotides are TGCGCCAGCAGCCCTTCTCCGGCGGGAGCCCCAGATACGCAGTATTTT. The entire variable domain, with the rest obtained from reference TRBV5-1 and TRBJ2-3, is as follows: KAGVTQTPRYLIKTRGQQVTLSCSPISGHRSVSWYQQTPGQGLQFLFEYFSETQRNKGNFPGRFSGRQFSNSRSEMNVSTLELGDSALYLCASSPSPAGAPDTQYFGPGTRLTVL.

V usage is TRBV5-1 and J usage is TRBJ1-4; 7 bases agree with TRBD1. The CDR3 spans 15 residues. V lost 4 bases, J lost 7 bases, and 10 bases stayed unmatched. Germline-derived CDR1 and CDR2 are SGHRS and YFSETQ. CDR3 bases: TGCGCCAGCAGCGAAGCTCTCGGGACAGTTGAAAAACTGTTTTTT. Amino acid sequence: CASSEALGTVEKLFF.

This clone has just one count. This chain connects TRBV28 to TRBJ2-7, with D maybe TRBD2 (5 bases). The CDR3 contains 13 residues. CDR1 and CDR2 (germline): MDHEN, SYDVKM. The V gene lost 5 bases and the J gene lost 1 base, with 9 bases spanning the gap. CDR3 bases: TGTGCCAGCAGTCCTAGCATATCCTACGAGCAGTACTTC. Translation: CASSPSISYEQYF.

V is TRBV5-4 and J is TRBJ2-2, with 12 bases lining up with TRBD2. The ends lost 5 bases at V and 6 bases at J; junction bases unmatched: 14. Germline CDR1 is SGHNT and CDR2 is YYREEE (reference sequence). The CDR3 length is 18 residues. This CDR3 reads CASRATSLAGGPSGELFF. The DNA of the CDR3 is TGTGCCAGCAGGGCCACCTCTCTAGCGGGAGGGCCATCCGGGGAGCTGTTTTTT.

This chain uses TRBV3-1 (or the pseudogene TRBV3-2) with TRBJ2-5, with 13 positions matching TRBD2. There are 16 residues in the CDR3. J was trimmed by 8 bases and V by 4 bases; bases with no gene match: 10. CDR1 is LGHDT, CDR2 YNNKEL, per germline (reference sequence). CDR3 loop: CASSPLLPGLAGTQYF. In DNA, the CDR3 is TGTGCCAGCAGCCCCTTACTTCCGGGACTAGCGGGAACCCAGTACTTC.

This chain links TRBV9 with TRBJ2-3; D is unresolved. The CDR3 is 15 residues long. Germline V lookup: CDR1 SGDLS, CDR2 YYNGEE. Between the trimmed V and J ends, which lost 1 base and 0 bases, there was a span of 9 bases. The DNA for the CDR3 is TGTGCCAGCAGCGTATTGCGGAGAAGCACAGATACGCAGTATTTT. It specifies CASSVLRRSTDTQYF. Together with reference TRBV9 and TRBJ2-3, the CDR3 gives the full variable domain: DSGVTQTPKHLITATGQRVTLRCSPRSGDLSVYWYQQSLDQGLQFLIQYYNGEERAKGNILERFSAQQFPDLHSELNLSSLELGDSALYFCASSVLRRSTDTQYFGPGTRLTVL.

The chain has TRBV10-1 and TRBJ2-2; TRBD2 aligns across 13 bases. J lost 5 bases, V lost 4 bases, and 1 base had no gene match. This CDR3 is 15 amino acids long. Germline values: CDR1 WNHNN, CDR2 SYGVQD (reference sequence). CDR3 sequence reads: CASSVTSGRTGELFF. CDR3 nucleotide sequence: TGCGCCAGCAGTGTGACTAGCGGGAGGACCGGGGAGCTGTTTTTT.